This entry describes one T cell receptor (beta chain). The data are from a study of T cell responses to AZD1222 COVID-19 vaccine. Between the trimmed V and J ends, which lost 7 bases and 10 bases, there was a span of 23 bases. The CDR3 sequence is 14 residues long. Germline V gene sequence: CDR1 SQVTM, CDR2 ANQGSEA. Pooling covered second doses at about 4 or about 12 weeks. Using immunoSEQ multiplex PCR, the repertoire was profiled, and TCRdb retains in-frame clones only, with some absent. The sample yields 160,000 or so clones, roughly 90% seen once. The V gene is TRBV29-1, the J gene TRBJ2-1; a possible D gene is TRBD2 (6 bases). The clonotype originates from an adult who received the AZD1222 COVID-19 vaccine. Sequences were derived from peripheral blood, sampled 28 days after the second AZD1222 dose. CDR3 in amino acids: CSGRGSGSAGEQFF. CDR3 in DNA: TGCAGCGGCCGAGGGTCGGGCTCCGCGGGAGAGCAGTTCTTC.